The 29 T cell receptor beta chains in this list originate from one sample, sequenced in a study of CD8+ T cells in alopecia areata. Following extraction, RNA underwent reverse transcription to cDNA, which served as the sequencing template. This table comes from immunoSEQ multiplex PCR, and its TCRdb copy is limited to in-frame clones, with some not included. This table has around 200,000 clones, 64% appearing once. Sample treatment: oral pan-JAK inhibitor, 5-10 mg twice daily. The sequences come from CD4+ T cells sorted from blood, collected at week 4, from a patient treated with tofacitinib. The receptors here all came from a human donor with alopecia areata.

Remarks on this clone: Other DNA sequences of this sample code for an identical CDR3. CDR3 residues: CAWSVLGDQPQHF. CDR3 DNA sequence: TGTGCCTGGAGTGTTTTAGGGGATCAGCCCCAGCATTTT. V is TRBV30 and J is TRBJ1-5; D perhaps matches TRBD1 (5 bases). This CDR3 is 13 amino acids long. Trimming removed 0 bases at V and 5 bases at J, with 8 bases between. Germline CDR1 GTSNPN, CDR2 SVGIG (reference sequence).

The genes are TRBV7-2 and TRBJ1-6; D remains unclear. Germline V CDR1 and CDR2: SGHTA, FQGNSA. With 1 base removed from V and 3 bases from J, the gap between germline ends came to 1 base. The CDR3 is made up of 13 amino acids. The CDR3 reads CASSLDYNSPLHF. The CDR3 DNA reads TGTGCCAGCAGCTTAGACTATAATTCACCCCTCCACTTT. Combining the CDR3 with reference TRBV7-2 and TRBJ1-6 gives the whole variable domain GAGVSQSPSNKVTEKGKDVELRCDPISGHTALYWYRQSLGQGLEFLIYFQGNSAPDKSGLPSDRFSAERTGGSVSTLTIQRTQQEDSAVYLCASSLDYNSPLHFGNGTRLTVT.

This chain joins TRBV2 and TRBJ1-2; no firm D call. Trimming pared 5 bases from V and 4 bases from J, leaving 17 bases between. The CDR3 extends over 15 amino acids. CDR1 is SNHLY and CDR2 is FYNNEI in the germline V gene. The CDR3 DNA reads TGTGCCAGCAGTAGTGCGGCAGCTGTATTCTATGGCTACACCTTC. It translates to CASSSAAAVFYGYTF.

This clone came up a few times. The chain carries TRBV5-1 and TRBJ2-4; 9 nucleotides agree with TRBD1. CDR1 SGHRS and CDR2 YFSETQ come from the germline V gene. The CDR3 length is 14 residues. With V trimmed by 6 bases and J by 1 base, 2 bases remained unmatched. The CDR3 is CASTGTGAKNIQYF. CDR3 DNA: TGCGCCAGCACTGGGACAGGGGCCAAAAACATTCAGTACTTC. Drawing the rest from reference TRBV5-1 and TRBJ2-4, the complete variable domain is KAGVTQTPRYLIKTRGQQVTLSCSPISGHRSVSWYQQTPGQGLQFLFEYFSETQRNKGNFPGRFSGRQFSNSRSEMNVSTLELGDSALYLCASTGTGAKNIQYFGAGTRLSVL.

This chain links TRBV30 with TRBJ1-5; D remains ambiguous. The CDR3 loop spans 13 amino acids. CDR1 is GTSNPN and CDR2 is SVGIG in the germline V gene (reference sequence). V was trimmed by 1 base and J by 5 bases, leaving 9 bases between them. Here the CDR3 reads CAWSEAGDQPQHF. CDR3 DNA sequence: TGTGCCTGGAGTGAGGCCGGAGATCAGCCCCAGCATTTT.

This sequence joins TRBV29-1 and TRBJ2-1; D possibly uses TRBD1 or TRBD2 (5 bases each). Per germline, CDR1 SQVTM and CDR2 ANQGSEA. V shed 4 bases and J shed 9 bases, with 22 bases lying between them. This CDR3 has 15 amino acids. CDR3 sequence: CSVAVDKGKSGEQFF. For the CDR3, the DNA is TGCAGCGTTGCGGTAGATAAGGGGAAGAGCGGTGAGCAGTTCTTC.

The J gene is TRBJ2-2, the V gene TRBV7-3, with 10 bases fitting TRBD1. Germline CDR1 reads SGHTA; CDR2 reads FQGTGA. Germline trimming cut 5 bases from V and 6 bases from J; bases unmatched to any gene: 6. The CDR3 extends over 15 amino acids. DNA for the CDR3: TGTGCCAGCAGCCAGGGACAGGGGATGGCCGGGGAGCTGTTTTTT. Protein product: CASSQGQGMAGELFF. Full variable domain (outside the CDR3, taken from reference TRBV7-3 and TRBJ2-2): GAGVSQTPSNKVTEKGKYVELRCDPISGHTALYWYRQSLGQGPEFLIYFQGTGAADDSGLPNDRFFAVRPEGSVSTLKIQRTERGDSAVYLCASSQGQGMAGELFFGEGSRLTVL.

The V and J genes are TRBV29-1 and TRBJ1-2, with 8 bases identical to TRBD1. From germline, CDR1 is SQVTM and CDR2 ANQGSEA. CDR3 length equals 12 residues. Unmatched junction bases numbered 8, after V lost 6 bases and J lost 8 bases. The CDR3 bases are TGCAGCGTAGCGGGACAGGAGGGCGGCTACACCTTC. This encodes CSVAGQEGGYTF.

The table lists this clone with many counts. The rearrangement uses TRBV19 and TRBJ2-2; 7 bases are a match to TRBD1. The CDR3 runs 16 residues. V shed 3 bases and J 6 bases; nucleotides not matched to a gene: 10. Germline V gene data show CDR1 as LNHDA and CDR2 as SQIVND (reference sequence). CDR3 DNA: TGTGCCAGTAGTATGATCGGGACAGAGGGATCCGGGGAGCTGTTTTTT. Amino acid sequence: CASSMIGTEGSGELFF. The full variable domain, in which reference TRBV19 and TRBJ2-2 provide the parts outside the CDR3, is DGGITQSPKYLFRKEGQNVTLSCEQNLNHDAMYWYRQDPGQGLRLIYYSQIVNDFQKGDIAEGYSVSREKKESFPLTVTSAQKNPTAFYLCASSMIGTEGSGELFFGEGSRLTVL.

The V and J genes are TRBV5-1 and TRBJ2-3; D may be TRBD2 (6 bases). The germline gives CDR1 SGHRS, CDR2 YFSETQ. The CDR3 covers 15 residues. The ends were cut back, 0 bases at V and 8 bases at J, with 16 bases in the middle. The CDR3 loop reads CASSLERGISSTQYF. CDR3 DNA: TGCGCCAGCAGCTTGGAACGGGGGATCTCTTCTACGCAGTATTTT.

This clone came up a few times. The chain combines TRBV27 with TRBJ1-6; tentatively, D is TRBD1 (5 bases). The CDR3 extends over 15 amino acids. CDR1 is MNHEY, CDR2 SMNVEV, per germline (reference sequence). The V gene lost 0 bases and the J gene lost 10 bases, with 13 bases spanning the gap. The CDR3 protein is CASSLSTALSSPLHF. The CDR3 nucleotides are TGTGCCAGCAGTTTATCGACAGCGCTCAGCTCACCCCTCCACTTT.

The CDR3 loop reads CAWSHRGATNEKLFF. CDR3 in DNA: TGTGCCTGGAGCCATAGAGGGGCAACTAATGAAAAACTGTTTTTT. V usage is TRBV30 and J usage is TRBJ1-4; maybe TRBD1 (5 bases). The V and J ends lost 3 bases and 0 bases respectively, with 11 bases between them. This CDR3 has 15 amino acids. Germline V lookup: CDR1 GTSNPN, CDR2 SVGIG (reference sequence).

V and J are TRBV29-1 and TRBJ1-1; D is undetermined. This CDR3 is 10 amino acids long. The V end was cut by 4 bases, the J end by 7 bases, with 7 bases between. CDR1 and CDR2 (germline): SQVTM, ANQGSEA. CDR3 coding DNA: TGCAGCGTTGTCGGGAATGAAGCTTTCTTT. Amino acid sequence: CSVVGNEAFF.

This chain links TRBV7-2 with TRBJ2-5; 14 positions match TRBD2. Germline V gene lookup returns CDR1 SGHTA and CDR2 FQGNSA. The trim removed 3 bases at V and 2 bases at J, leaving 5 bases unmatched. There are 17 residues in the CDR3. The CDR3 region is CASSFRGLAGDQETQYF. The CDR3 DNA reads TGTGCCAGCAGCTTCCGGGGACTAGCGGGGGATCAAGAGACCCAGTACTTC.

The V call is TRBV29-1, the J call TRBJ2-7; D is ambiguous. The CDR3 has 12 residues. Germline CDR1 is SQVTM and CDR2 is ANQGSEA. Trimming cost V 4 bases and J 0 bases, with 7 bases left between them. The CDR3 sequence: CSVARSSYEQYF. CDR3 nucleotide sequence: TGCAGCGTTGCCAGGAGCTCCTACGAGCAGTACTTC.

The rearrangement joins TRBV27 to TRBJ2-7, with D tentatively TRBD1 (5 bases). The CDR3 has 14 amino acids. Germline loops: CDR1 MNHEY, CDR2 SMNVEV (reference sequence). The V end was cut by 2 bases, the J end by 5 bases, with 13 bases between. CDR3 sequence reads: CASSLRGQGNEQYF. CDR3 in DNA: TGTGCCAGCAGTTTAAGAGGCCAGGGTAACGAGCAGTACTTC.

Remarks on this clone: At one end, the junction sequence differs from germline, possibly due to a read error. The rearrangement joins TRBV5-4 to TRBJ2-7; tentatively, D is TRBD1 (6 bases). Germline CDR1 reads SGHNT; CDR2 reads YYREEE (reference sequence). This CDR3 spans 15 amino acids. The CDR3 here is CASSLDGTPDYEQYF. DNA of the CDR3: TGTGCCAGCAGTTTGGACGGGACACCAGACTACGAGCAGTACTTC.

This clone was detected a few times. The chain's CDR3 is CASSLVRTFMVQYF. The CDR3 bases are TGTGCCAGCAGCTTAGTACGCACGTTTATGGTTCAGTACTTC. V gene TRBV7-2 combines with J gene TRBJ2-4; no firm D call. Trimming took off 1 base at V and 11 bases at J, with 15 bases between the two ends. Looked up from germline, CDR1 is SGHTA and CDR2 is FQGNSA. The CDR3 is 14 residues long.

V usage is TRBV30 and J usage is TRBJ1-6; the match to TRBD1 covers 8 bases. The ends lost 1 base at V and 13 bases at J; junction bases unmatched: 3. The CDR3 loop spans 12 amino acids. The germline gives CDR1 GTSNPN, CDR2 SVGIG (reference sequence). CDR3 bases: TGTGCCTGGAGTGGGACAGGGACGCCCCTCCACTTT. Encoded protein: CAWSGTGTPLHF.

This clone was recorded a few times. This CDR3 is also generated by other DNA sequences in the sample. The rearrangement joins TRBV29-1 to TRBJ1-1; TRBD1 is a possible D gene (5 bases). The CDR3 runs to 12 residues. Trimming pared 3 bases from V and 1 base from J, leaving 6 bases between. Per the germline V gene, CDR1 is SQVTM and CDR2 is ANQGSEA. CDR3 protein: CSVDGANTEAFF. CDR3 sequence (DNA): TGCAGCGTTGATGGGGCGAACACTGAAGCTTTCTTT.

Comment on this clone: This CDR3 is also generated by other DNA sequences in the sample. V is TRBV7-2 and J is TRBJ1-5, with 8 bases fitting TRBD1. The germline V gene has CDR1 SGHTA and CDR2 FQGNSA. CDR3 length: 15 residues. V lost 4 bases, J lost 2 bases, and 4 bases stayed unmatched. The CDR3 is CASSSDRAGNQPQHF. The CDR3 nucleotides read TGTGCCAGCAGCTCGGACAGGGCTGGCAATCAGCCCCAGCATTTT. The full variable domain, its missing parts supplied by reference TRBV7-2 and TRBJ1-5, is GAGVSQSPSNKVTEKGKDVELRCDPISGHTALYWYRQSLGQGLEFLIYFQGNSAPDKSGLPSDRFSAERTGGSVSTLTIQRTQQEDSAVYLCASSSDRAGNQPQHFGDGTRLSIL.

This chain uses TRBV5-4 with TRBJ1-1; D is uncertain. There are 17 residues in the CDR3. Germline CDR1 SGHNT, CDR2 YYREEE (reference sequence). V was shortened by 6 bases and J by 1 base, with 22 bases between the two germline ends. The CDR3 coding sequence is TGTGCCAGCAACAGAGGGCACCCTCGAGAGACGAACACTGAAGCTTTCTTT. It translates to CASNRGHPRETNTEAFF.

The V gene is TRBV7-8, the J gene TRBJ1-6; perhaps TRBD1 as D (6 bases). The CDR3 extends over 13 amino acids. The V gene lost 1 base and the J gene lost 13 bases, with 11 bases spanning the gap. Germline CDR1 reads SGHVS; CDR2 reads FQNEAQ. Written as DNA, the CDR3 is TGTGCCAGCAGCTTAGAAAGGGGGTCGCCCCTCCACTTT. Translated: CASSLERGSPLHF. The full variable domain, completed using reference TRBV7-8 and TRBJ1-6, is GAGVSQSPRYKVAKRGQDVALRCDPISGHVSLFWYQQALGQGPEFLTYFQNEAQLDKSGLPSDRFFAERPEGSVSTLKIQRTQQEDSAVYLCASSLERGSPLHFGNGTRLTVT.

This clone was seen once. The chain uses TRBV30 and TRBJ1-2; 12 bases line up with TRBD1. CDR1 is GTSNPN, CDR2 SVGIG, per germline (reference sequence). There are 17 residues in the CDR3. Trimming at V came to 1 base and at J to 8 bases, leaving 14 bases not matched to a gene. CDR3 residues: CAWSGLYRDRGPEGYTF. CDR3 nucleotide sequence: TGTGCCTGGAGTGGGCTCTACCGGGACAGGGGGCCAGAGGGCTACACCTTC.

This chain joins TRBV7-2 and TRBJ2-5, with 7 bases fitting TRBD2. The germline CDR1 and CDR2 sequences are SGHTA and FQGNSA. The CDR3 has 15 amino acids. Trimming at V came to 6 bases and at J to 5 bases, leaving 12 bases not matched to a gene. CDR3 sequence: CASSRGGGSRETQYF. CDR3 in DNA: TGTGCCAGCAGTCGGGGCGGGGGATCCAGGGAGACCCAGTACTTC.

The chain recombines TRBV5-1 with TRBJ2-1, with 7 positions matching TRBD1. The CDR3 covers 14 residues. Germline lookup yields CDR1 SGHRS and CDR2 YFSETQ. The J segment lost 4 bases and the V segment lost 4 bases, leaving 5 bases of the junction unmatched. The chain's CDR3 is CASSPGTAYNEQFF. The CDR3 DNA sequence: TGCGCCAGCAGCCCCGGGACAGCGTACAATGAGCAGTTCTTC.

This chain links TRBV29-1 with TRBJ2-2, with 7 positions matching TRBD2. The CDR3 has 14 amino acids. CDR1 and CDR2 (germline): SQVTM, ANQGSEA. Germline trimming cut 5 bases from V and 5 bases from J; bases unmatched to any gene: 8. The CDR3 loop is CSVSLRERTGELFF. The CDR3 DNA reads TGCAGCGTTAGTCTGCGGGAGAGGACCGGGGAGCTGTTTTTT.

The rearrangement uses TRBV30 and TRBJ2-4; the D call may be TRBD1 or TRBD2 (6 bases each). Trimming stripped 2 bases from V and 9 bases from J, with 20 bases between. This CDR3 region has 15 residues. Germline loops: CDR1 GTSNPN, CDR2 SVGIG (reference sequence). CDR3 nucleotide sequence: TGTGCCTGGAGTTTGAGGGGGGTTGGCGGACCCATTCAGTACTTC. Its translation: CAWSLRGVGGPIQYF.

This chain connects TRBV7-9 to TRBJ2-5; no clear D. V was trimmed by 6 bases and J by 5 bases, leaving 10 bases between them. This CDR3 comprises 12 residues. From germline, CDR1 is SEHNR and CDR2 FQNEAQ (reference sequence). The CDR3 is CASRIIGETQYF. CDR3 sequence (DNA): TGTGCCAGCAGAATCATTGGGGAGACCCAGTACTTC. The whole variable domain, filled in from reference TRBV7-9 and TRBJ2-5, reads DTGVSQNPRHKITKRGQNVTFRCDPISEHNRLYWYRQTLGQGPEFLTYFQNEAQLEKSRLLSDRFSAERPKGSFSTLEIQRTEQGDSAMYLCASRIIGETQYFGPGTRLLVL.